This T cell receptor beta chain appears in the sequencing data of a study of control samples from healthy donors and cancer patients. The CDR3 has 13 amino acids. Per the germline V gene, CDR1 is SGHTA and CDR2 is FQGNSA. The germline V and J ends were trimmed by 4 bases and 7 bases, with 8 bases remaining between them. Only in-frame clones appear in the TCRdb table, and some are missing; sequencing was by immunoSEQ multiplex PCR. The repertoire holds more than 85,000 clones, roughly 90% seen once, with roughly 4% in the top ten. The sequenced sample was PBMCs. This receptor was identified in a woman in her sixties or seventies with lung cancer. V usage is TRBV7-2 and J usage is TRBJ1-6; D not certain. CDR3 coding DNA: TGTGCCAGCAGCTCTGGCGGGAATTCACCCCTCCACTTT. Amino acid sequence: CASSSGGNSPLHF. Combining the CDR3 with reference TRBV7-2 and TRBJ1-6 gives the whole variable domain GAGVSQSPSNKVTEKGKDVELRCDPISGHTALYWYRQSLGQGLEFLIYFQGNSAPDKSGLPSDRFSAERTGGSVSTLTIQRTQQEDSAVYLCASSSGGNSPLHFGNGTRLTVT.